These 29 T cell receptor beta chains originate from one sample sequenced in a study of blood T cell repertoires in COVID-19. Method: immunoSEQ multiplex PCR; TCRdb's copy keeps in-frame clones and lacks some. The sample consists of about 50,000 clones, 90% of them appearing once. The sequenced sample consisted of peripheral blood. Receptors originate from a human donor in a cohort sampled during active COVID-19.

The sample holds one count of this clone. The V call is TRBV6-5, the J call TRBJ1-5; 8 bases fit TRBD1. V was pared by 7 bases and J by 3 bases, with 5 bases of the junction left unmatched. The CDR3 covers 14 residues. Looked up from germline, CDR1 is MNHEY and CDR2 is SVGAGI. For the CDR3, the DNA is TGTGCCAGCATCGGACAGGGATACAATCAGCCCCAGCATTTT. It codes for CASIGQGYNQPQHF.

The chain uses TRBV5-6 and TRBJ2-6, with 8 bases identical to TRBD1. This CDR3 comprises 19 residues. V was pared by 3 bases and J by 0 bases, with 11 bases of the junction left unmatched. Germline-derived CDR1 and CDR2 are SGHDT and YYEEEE. CDR3 region: CASSYPRGQESSGANVLTF. In nucleotides, the CDR3 is TGTGCCAGCAGCTACCCCCGGGGACAGGAGAGCTCTGGGGCCAACGTCCTGACTTTC.

The chain employs TRBV20-1 and TRBJ2-7, with D tentatively TRBD1 (6 bases). There are 12 residues in the CDR3. V lost 3 bases to trimming and J lost 7 bases, with 13 bases between them. CDR1 DFQATT and CDR2 SNEGSKA come from the germline V gene (reference sequence). The CDR3 here is CSASAWGQEQYF. The CDR3 DNA reads as TGCAGTGCTAGTGCTTGGGGACAAGAGCAGTACTTC.

The V gene is TRBV25-1, the J gene TRBJ2-7; unclear D gene. The ends were cut back, 6 bases at V and 7 bases at J, with 13 bases in the middle. Germline V lookup: CDR1 MGHDK, CDR2 SYGVNS. The CDR3 is made up of 12 amino acids. This chain's CDR3 is CASRSHEVEQYF. CDR3 DNA sequence: TGTGCCAGCAGGTCCCATGAGGTGGAGCAGTACTTC.

The J gene is TRBJ1-1, the V gene TRBV28; TRBD1 matches 7 bases. CDR3 length: 12 amino acids. Germline values: CDR1 MDHEN, CDR2 SYDVKM. J lost 9 bases, V lost 6 bases, and 7 bases had no gene match. The CDR3 here is CASRPGTDKAFF. The CDR3 nucleotides are TGTGCCAGCAGGCCCGGGACAGACAAAGCTTTCTTT.

This chain uses TRBV19 with TRBJ2-1, with D unclear. This CDR3 is 12 amino acids long. Per the germline V gene, CDR1 is LNHDA and CDR2 is SQIVND (reference sequence). Trimming shortened V by 2 bases and J by 8 bases, and 7 bases separated the two germline ends. The CDR3 region has the DNA TGTGCCAGTAGTATAACCCGGGATGAGCAGTTCTTC. As protein: CASSITRDEQFF.

J is TRBJ1-5 and V is TRBV12-3 or TRBV12-4, with a tentative D call TRBD1 (5 bases). V was trimmed by 2 bases and J by 6 bases, leaving 5 bases between them. There are 12 residues in the CDR3. Here the CDR3 reads CASSLQGQPQHF. The CDR3 region has the DNA TGTGCCAGCAGTTTACAGGGTCAGCCCCAGCATTTT.

The CDR3: CASSQDGRGNGNTIYF. The CDR3 coding sequence is TGTGCCAGCAGCCAAGATGGTAGGGGTAACGGAAACACCATATATTTT. This chain joins TRBV3-1 (or the pseudogene TRBV3-2) and TRBJ1-3; perhaps TRBD1 as D (5 bases). The CDR3 loop spans 16 amino acids. Trimming took off 0 bases at V and 4 bases at J, with 13 bases between the two ends. Germline V gene data show CDR1 as LGHDT and CDR2 as YNNKEL (reference sequence).

CDR3 sequence: CASNGEGAWDGEQFF. In DNA form, the CDR3 reads TGTGCCAGCAATGGGGAGGGAGCGTGGGACGGTGAGCAGTTCTTC. This chain joins TRBV2 and TRBJ2-1, with 7 bases aligning to TRBD2. This CDR3 is built from 15 residues. The V segment lost 7 bases and the J segment 9 bases; nucleotides outside the gene matches: 15. Germline-derived CDR1 and CDR2 are SNHLY and FYNNEI.

The rearrangement uses TRBV3-1 (or the pseudogene TRBV3-2) and TRBJ1-2; 9 nucleotides line up with TRBD1. Germline V lookup: CDR1 LGHDT, CDR2 YNNKEL (reference sequence). V was clipped by 3 bases and J by 6 bases; unmatched bases: 8. The CDR3 consists of 15 residues. The CDR3 DNA follows: TGTGCCAGCAGCCAGAAAGGGGGGACAGGGAATGGCTACACCTTC. Residues: CASSQKGGTGNGYTF.

This chain connects TRBV11-3 to TRBJ2-7, with a weak D call TRBD2 (5 bases). With 4 bases removed from V and 5 bases from J, the gap between germline ends came to 24 bases. The CDR3 loop spans 17 amino acids. The germline V gene encodes CDR1 SGHNT and CDR2 YENEEA. The CDR3 coding sequence is TGTGCCAGCAGCTCAAAGGACTTTTCCCACGTGTTTGACGAGCAGTACGTC. Translating gives CASSSKDFSHVFDEQYV.

The gene calls are TRBV7-8 and TRBJ1-1; TRBD1 matches at 8 bases. The germline CDR1 and CDR2 sequences are SGHVS and FQNEAQ. The CDR3 is 16 amino acids. V trimming: 5 bases; J trimming: 1 base; junction bases outside the gene matches: 9. DNA of the CDR3: TGTGCCAGCAGCGAGGCCGGGACAGGTACGAACACTGAAGCTTTCTTT. Protein sequence: CASSEAGTGTNTEAFF.

The genes are TRBV28 and TRBJ1-6; 8 bases align to TRBD1. The ends lost 8 bases at V and 9 bases at J; junction bases unmatched: 9. The CDR3 spans 14 residues. CDR1 is MDHEN, CDR2 SYDVKM, per germline. CDR3 DNA: TGTGCCAGCCATCGACAGGGACAGGTTTCACCCCTCCACTTT. Amino acids: CASHRQGQVSPLHF. Full variable domain (remainder filled in from reference TRBV28 and TRBJ1-6): DVKVTQSSRYLVKRTGEKVFLECVQDMDHENMFWYRQDPGLGLRLIYFSYDVKMKEKGDIPEGYSVSREKKERFSLILESASTNQTSMYLCASHRQGQVSPLHFGNGTRLTVT.

The V and J genes are TRBV7-9 and TRBJ2-1, with TRBD2 identical over 10 bases. The germline gives CDR1 SEHNR, CDR2 FQNEAQ (reference sequence). The CDR3 is made up of 15 amino acids. The junction had 6 bases not matched to a gene; V was cut back by 3 bases and J by 7 bases. CDR3 sequence reads: CASSFPGLAKNEQFF. CDR3 bases: TGTGCCAGCAGCTTTCCGGGACTAGCGAAGAATGAGCAGTTCTTC.

In the case of this clone: Compared with germline, one end of the junction differs, possibly owing to a read error. The V call is TRBV7-7, the J call TRBJ2-5; 9 bases align to TRBD2. CDR1 is SSHAT and CDR2 is FNYEAQ in the germline V gene (reference sequence). The CDR3 sequence is 16 residues long. CDR3 loop: CASSLGTSPMRETQYF. CDR3 sequence (DNA): TGTGCTAGCAGCTTAGGGACTAGCCCGATGAGGGAGACCCAGTACTTC.

This sequence joins TRBV27 and TRBJ1-1, with D unresolved. The CDR3 has 14 amino acids. In germline, CDR1 is MNHEY, CDR2 SMNVEV (reference sequence). Trimming left V 2 bases short and J 6 bases short, with 13 bases between. CDR3 loop: CASSLILGAAEAFF. The DNA for the CDR3 is TGTGCCAGCAGTTTAATATTGGGAGCCGCTGAAGCTTTCTTT.

The chain recombines TRBV5-1 with TRBJ2-7; D is unclear. CDR3 size: 15 residues. The germline V gene encodes CDR1 SGHRS and CDR2 YFSETQ. V was clipped by 0 bases and J by 6 bases, with 16 bases between them. The CDR3 coding sequence is TGCGCCAGCAGCTTGGCGGTCGGGTATATGGGCGAGCAGTACTTC. It yields the protein CASSLAVGYMGEQYF.

The genes are TRBV27 and TRBJ2-2, with 10 bases aligning to TRBD1. After removal of 8 bases from V and 0 bases from J, the junction contained 3 bases not matched to a gene. The germline V gene has CDR1 MNHEY and CDR2 SMNVEV (reference sequence). The CDR3 extends over 15 amino acids. As DNA, the CDR3 is TGTGCCAGCCGGACAGGGGGTTCGAACACCGGGGAGCTGTTTTTT. Its translation: CASRTGGSNTGELFF.

The gene calls are TRBV30 and TRBJ2-1, with TRBD2 matching over 7 bases. There are 15 residues in the CDR3. In germline, CDR1 is GTSNPN, CDR2 SVGIG (reference sequence). Unmatched junction bases numbered 10, after V lost 4 bases and J lost 4 bases. Here the CDR3 reads CAWTTRAGEYNEQFF. CDR3 nucleotide sequence: TGTGCCTGGACCACTAGGGCGGGAGAGTACAATGAGCAGTTCTTC.

The V call is TRBV9, the J call TRBJ2-1; 9 nucleotides align to TRBD1. Germline-derived CDR1 and CDR2 are SGDLS and YYNGEE. The CDR3 is 14 residues long. V shed 4 bases and J 5 bases; nucleotides not matched to a gene: 4. DNA for the CDR3: TGTGCCAGCAGCTTAGGGACAGGGAACAATGAGCAGTTCTTC. It encodes CASSLGTGNNEQFF. The entire variable domain, with the rest obtained from reference TRBV9 and TRBJ2-1, is as follows: DSGVTQTPKHLITATGQRVTLRCSPRSGDLSVYWYQQSLDQGLQFLIQYYNGEERAKGNILERFSAQQFPDLHSELNLSSLELGDSALYFCASSLGTGNNEQFFGPGTRLTVL.

On this clone: The junction does not match germline at one end; this may be a read error. This sample also contains other DNA sequences that code for the same CDR3. The chain uses TRBV23-1 and TRBJ2-6; D may correspond to TRBD1 or TRBD2 (5 bases each). TRBV23-1 carries the ORF label, with uncertain function. The CDR3 is 16 residues long. CDR3: CASSQSGRSGANVLTF. Written as DNA, the CDR3 is TGCGCTAGCAGTCAATCGGGGCGCTCCGGGGCCAACGTCCTGACTTTC.

This sequence joins TRBV28 and TRBJ1-2; 7 nucleotides line up with TRBD1. Trimming cost V 6 bases and J 7 bases; bases outside gene matches: 8. The CDR3 is 13 amino acids. Germline-derived CDR1 and CDR2 are MDHEN and SYDVKM. DNA for the CDR3: TGTGCCAGCAGCCTAACCGACAGGGCTGGCTACACCTTC. Translating it yields CASSLTDRAGYTF.

The CDR3 loop reads CASSPPVSDRELFF. Written as DNA, the CDR3 is TGTGCCAGCTCACCACCCGTTTCGGACAGGGAACTGTTTTTT. The chain recombines TRBV18 with TRBJ1-4, with 8 bases identical to TRBD1. The CDR3 contains 14 residues. V gave up 0 bases and J gave up 12 bases; unmatched junction bases: 6. The V gene's germline CDR1 is KGHSH and CDR2 LQKENI.

J is TRBJ1-1 and V is TRBV9, with D unclear. The CDR3 is 15 amino acids. V lost 4 bases to trimming and J lost 4 bases, with 17 bases between them. From germline, CDR1 is SGDLS and CDR2 YYNGEE. This chain's CDR3 is CASSPGPLEGTEAFF. The DNA of the CDR3 is TGTGCCAGCAGCCCTGGTCCCCTGGAGGGCACTGAAGCTTTCTTT.

This clone was recorded only once. The gene calls are TRBV9 and TRBJ1-4; 9 nucleotides line up with TRBD1. The germline V gene has CDR1 SGDLS and CDR2 YYNGEE. V lost 3 bases and J lost 7; bases outside the gene matches: 7. The CDR3 length is 15 residues. Here the CDR3 DNA reads TGTGCCAGCAGCGGGGACAGGGAATTGGGTGAAAAACTGTTTTTT. Its protein is CASSGDRELGEKLFF.

This chain links TRBV19 with TRBJ2-3; D is undetermined. Germline CDR1 LNHDA, CDR2 SQIVND (reference sequence). Trimming shortened V by 4 bases and J by 6 bases, and 11 bases separated the two germline ends. The CDR3 is made up of 13 amino acids. CDR3 in amino acids: CASSTSPLDTQYF. The CDR3 nucleotides read TGTGCCAGTAGTACCTCCCCTCTCGATACGCAGTATTTT.

The rearrangement links TRBV28 to TRBJ1-4, with unresolved D. CDR1 is MDHEN and CDR2 is SYDVKM in the germline V gene. V was clipped by 2 bases and J by 5 bases, with 12 bases between them. The CDR3 is made up of 15 amino acids. In DNA form, the CDR3 reads TGTGCCAGCAGTTTACCCGTTTGGGCGAATGAAAAACTGTTTTTT. It codes for CASSLPVWANEKLFF. Filled out from reference TRBV28 and TRBJ1-4, the complete variable domain reads DVKVTQSSRYLVKRTGEKVFLECVQDMDHENMFWYRQDPGLGLRLIYFSYDVKMKEKGDIPEGYSVSREKKERFSLILESASTNQTSMYLCASSLPVWANEKLFFGSGTQLSVL.

The chain recombines TRBV6-2 or TRBV6-3 with TRBJ2-7, with 8 bases lining up with TRBD2. The CDR3 totals 14 residues. The germline gives CDR1 MNHEY, CDR2 SVGEGT. After removal of 5 bases from V and 2 bases from J, the junction contained 5 bases not matched to a gene. CDR3 protein: CASSTGGGTYEQYV. The CDR3 coding sequence is TGTGCCAGCAGTACCGGGGGGGGGACCTACGAGCAGTACGTC.

This clone was counted a single time. The chain employs TRBV27 and TRBJ1-6, with a weak D call TRBD1 (5 bases). Per the germline V gene, CDR1 is MNHEY and CDR2 is SMNVEV (reference sequence). V lost 4 bases and J lost 6, with 16 bases in between. CDR3 length: 16 amino acids. CDR3 loop: CASSSGGFQANSPLHF. The CDR3 DNA follows: TGTGCCAGCAGTTCTGGGGGGTTTCAGGCTAATTCACCCCTCCACTTT.